This T cell receptor (beta chain) was sequenced during a study of T-cell reconstitution after alpha-beta-depleted transplantation in children. Library preparation (for TCRbeta) was performed with unique molecular identifiers. MiXCR was run by TCRdb on the PCR reads, yielding one entry per CDR3 protein. This sample has more than 550,000 distinct CDR3 sequences, with roughly a tenth found just once. This clonotype originated in a human donor who donated a stem cell graft to a child with acute myeloid leukemia. The material sequenced was PBMCs from the stem cell graft donor, taken from the stem cell graft.

CDR3 sequence reads: CASSWGGRRSGANVLTF. Written as DNA, the CDR3 is TGTGCCAGCAGCTGGGGGGGACGGCGCTCTGGGGCCAACGTCCTGACTTTC. The chain employs TRBV5-6 and TRBJ2-6; 7 nucleotides align to TRBD2. Germline CDR1 is SGHDT and CDR2 is YYEEEE. Trimming at V came to 3 bases and at J to 0 bases, leaving 6 bases not matched to a gene. The CDR3 consists of 17 residues.